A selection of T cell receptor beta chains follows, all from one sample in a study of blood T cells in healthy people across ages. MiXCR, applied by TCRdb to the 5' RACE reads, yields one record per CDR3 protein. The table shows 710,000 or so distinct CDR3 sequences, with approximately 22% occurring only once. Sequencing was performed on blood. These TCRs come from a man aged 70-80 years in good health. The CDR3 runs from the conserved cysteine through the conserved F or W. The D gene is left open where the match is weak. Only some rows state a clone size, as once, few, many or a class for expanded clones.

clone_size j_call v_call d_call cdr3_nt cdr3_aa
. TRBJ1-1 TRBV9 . TGTGCCAGCAGCTCCCCCGAAAACCCAGCATCTCTTGAAGCTTTCTTT CASSSPENPASLEAFF
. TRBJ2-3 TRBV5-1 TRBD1 TGCGCCAGCAGCGCCCGACAGGGGGAGTCAGATACGCAGTATTTT CASSARQGESDTQYF
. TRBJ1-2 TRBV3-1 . TGTGCCAGCGCCATTCAGCTTCGAGCTAACTATGGCTACACCTTC CASAIQLRANYGYTF
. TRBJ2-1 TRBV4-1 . TGCGCCAGCAGCCAAGTTGGGGATACAAGCAATGAGCAGTTCTTC CASSQVGDTSNEQFF
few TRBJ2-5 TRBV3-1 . TGTGCCAGCAGCCCTCGACTACCACAAGAGACCCAGTACTTC CASSPRLPQETQYF
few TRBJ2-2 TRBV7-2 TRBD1 TGTGCCAGCAGTCCACAGGGGGGGAACACCGGGGAGCTGTTTTTT CASSPQGGNTGELFF
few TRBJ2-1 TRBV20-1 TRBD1 TGCAGTGCTAGAGACCCCAGAGGGACAGGGGATCACAATGAGCAGTTCTTC CSARDPRGTGDHNEQFF
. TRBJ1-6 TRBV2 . TGTGCCAGCACCCCCGAACAGGCTTATAATTCACCCCTCCACTTT CASTPEQAYNSPLHF
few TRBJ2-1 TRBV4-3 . TGCGCCAGCAGCCAACTCCAGGGGCAGGGTTACAATGAGCAGTTCTTC CASSQLQGQGYNEQFF
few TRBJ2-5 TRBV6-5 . TGTGCCAGCAGTTACTCAGTGGGGGGAGGAAAGACCCAGTACTTC CASSYSVGGGKTQYF
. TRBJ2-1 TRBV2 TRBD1 TGTGCCAGCATTGGGGACAGACACTACAATGAGCAGTTCTTC CASIGDRHYNEQFF
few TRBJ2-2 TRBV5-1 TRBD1 TGCGCCAGCAGCTCGGGACAGGGCTACACCGGGGAGCTGTTTTTT CASSSGQGYTGELFF
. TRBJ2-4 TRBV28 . TGTGCCAGCAGTTTAGGAGACGGACTAAACATTCAGTACTTC CASSLGDGLNIQYF
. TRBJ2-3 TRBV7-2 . TGTGCCAGCAGCCCGCATGGCAGCACAGATACGCAGTATTTT CASSPHGSTDTQYF